This TCR beta chain was recorded in a study of T-cell reconstitution after alpha-beta-depleted transplantation in children. Preparation of the TCRbeta library used unique molecular identifiers. TCRdb re-called the PCR reads with MiXCR, one entry per CDR3 protein. The sample consists of around 400,000 distinct CDR3 sequences, roughly 11% of them appearing once. V lost 5 bases and J 6 bases, leaving 14 bases between the germline ends. The length of the CDR3 is 13 residues. CDR1 is DFQATT and CDR2 is SNEGSKA in the germline V gene (reference sequence). This chain uses TRBV20-1 with TRBJ2-1; D uncertain. This sequence originates from a human donor who donated a stem cell graft to a child with acute myeloid leukemia. Here the sequenced sample was PBMCs from the stem cell graft donor, taken from the stem cell graft. The CDR3 sequence is CSAPRTITNEQFF. The CDR3 nucleotides read TGCAGTGCTCCTCGGACCATAACCAATGAGCAGTTCTTC.